Described below is a single TCR beta chain sequence and its context. This clone was counted between two and nine times. Its antigen is not yet known. No base quality information exists; no much larger clone differs at one position. The cysteine opens and the phenylalanine closes a CDR3 of 17 amino acids. Only CDR3 DNA remains: 51 bases, in frame from the first base. V is pared back by 2 bases and J by 2 bases, with 21 bases lying between the germline termini. For CDR1 and CDR2, the germline V gene (reference sequence) lists GTSNPN and SVGIG. TCRbeta CDR3 regions were amplified from genomic DNA by means of the immunoSEQ Assay, a bias-controlled multiplex PCR. In the original analysis: The number of nucleated cells in each sample was estimated by amplification of reference gene primers within the assay. To quantify the absolute abundance of each unique TCRbeta CDR3 rearrangement, sequence reads were collapsed and filtered. For each sample, productive Simpson clonality was calculated by taking the square root of Simpson's diversity index across productive rearrangements. The clones in this table, taken by TCRdb from immuneACCESS, are in-frame only. Not every clone is retained; where verified, under half of the shortfall comes from an unresolved V gene, and the cause of the rest is unknown. V and J calls and clone size are those listed in that table; D and trimming were worked out from the DNA. This sample comprises 150,000 to 200,000 clones, around 84% of them detected only once. Clones ranked in the top ten supply around 13% of the sample.

This record comes from a study of blood T cell repertoires in COVID-19 (dated by TCRdb to the early 2020s). Study-level background: Samples covering the acute and convalescent phases of COVID-19 were provided by collaborators in the United States, Italy and Spain. Samples came from the ongoing ImmuneRACE study (first 160 participants) plus 1,254 subjects from 6 global collaborators. The dataset comprised deeply sampled blood TCRbeta repertoires from subjects exposed to, actively infected with, or recovered from COVID-19. Sample metadata almost always included a de-identified subject ID, COVID-19 status, age in years and sex. Where available, HLA class I and class II types were obtained from metadata supplied by the sample provider rather than from assay-based typing. The prospective study material was composed of cDNA or gDNA derived from T cells, B-cell-depleted T cells, or PBMCs. A freely available public database, intended as a resource for researchers studying the immune response to SARS-CoV-2, is where the repertoires were released. On the study overall, not on this receptor specifically: Clinical and demographic metadata were provided uncurated, with the amount varying by source and participant.

One collaborating source in Seattle enrolled patients during active infection and followed them longitudinally through the course of disease. Collaborating institutions collected whole blood in K2EDTA tubes following their own protocols. Collaborator samples were shipped for TCRbeta analysis as frozen whole blood, isolated PBMCs, or DNA extracted from either sample type. The sample was peripheral blood. The receptor was isolated from a woman aged 70-85 years with COVID-19, enrolled during active disease. Recombination connected TRBV30 to TRBJ1-2, with an unclear D gene assignment. The CDR3 protein: CAWSSFAVLEGNYGYTF. The DNA reads TGTGCCTGGAGTTCTTTCGCCGTTCTAGAGGGAAACTATGGCTACACCTTC.